This T cell receptor (beta chain) emerged from a study of human T cells and chemical hapten exposure. Findings of the study overall: High-frequency TCRs, those above 1 in 1000, stayed the same after DPC sensitization.

Time point: pre-sensitization, week 0. Described treatment: therapeutic diphenylcyclopropenone sensitization with weekly scalp DPC. At every patch-test visit, blood was drawn before the patch test was applied. This clonotype was observed a handful of times. Its specificity is not known. This CDR3 has 16 amino acids. The V gene's germline CDR1 is ENHRY and CDR2 SYGVKD. V was clipped by 4 bases and J by 0 bases; unmatched bases: 4. TCRdb re-called the RACE reads with MiXCR, one entry per CDR3 protein. Among about 260,000 distinct CDR3 sequences listed, about 8.6% were seen once. This receptor was obtained from a woman between 35 and 50 years old with alopecia areata. Some clones in this sample may be carry-over from other donors' samples. Material: whole blood, obtained in connection with sensitization to the hapten diphenylcyclopropenone (DPC). This chain connects TRBV10-3 to TRBJ2-1; TRBD2 matches at 9 bases. DNA of the CDR3: TGTGCCATCAGTGGGACTAGCGACAGCTCCTACAATGAGCAGTTCTTC. This codes for CAISGTSDSSYNEQFF.